These 28 T cell receptor beta chains were sequenced from one sample in a study of blood T cell repertoires in COVID-19. The assay was immunoSEQ multiplex PCR, and TCRdb's table has in-frame clones only and misses some. The sample contains about 220,000 clones, around 88% of which appear only once. The sequencing sample was made of PBMCs or T cells enriched from blood (not recorded which). Receptors originate from a woman aged 45-60 years with acute COVID-19.

This rearrangement joins TRBV7-9 to TRBJ2-5; TRBD2 might be the D (6 bases). V was trimmed by 1 base and J by 4 bases, leaving 13 bases between them. There are 15 residues in the CDR3. Per the germline V gene, CDR1 is SEHNR and CDR2 is FQNEAQ (reference sequence). This chain's CDR3 is CASSLGGSEGETQYF. As DNA, the CDR3 is TGTGCCAGCAGCTTAGGCGGATCGGAGGGAGAGACCCAGTACTTC. Looking up the rest from reference TRBV7-9 and TRBJ2-5 gives the full variable domain: DTGVSQNPRHKITKRGQNVTFRCDPISEHNRLYWYRQTLGQGPEFLTYFQNEAQLEKSRLLSDRFSAERPKGSFSTLEIQRTEQGDSAMYLCASSLGGSEGETQYFGPGTRLLVL.

V is TRBV3-1 (or the pseudogene TRBV3-2) and J is TRBJ1-1; 8 bases align to TRBD1. The CDR3 runs to 16 residues. Germline CDR1 reads LGHDT; CDR2 reads YNNKEL (reference sequence). The V gene end was trimmed by 0 bases and the J gene end by 4 bases; junction bases not matched to a gene: 7. The DNA for the CDR3 is TGTGCCAGCAGCCAAGAAAGATCCAGGGGGCGCACTGAAGCTTTCTTT. Translated, it gives CASSQERSRGRTEAFF.

In its sample, this clone was seen a few times. The rearrangement links TRBV7-8 to TRBJ2-3, with TRBD2 identical over 10 bases. J gave up 5 bases and V 2 bases, and 7 bases lay outside the gene matches. The germline gives CDR1 SGHVS, CDR2 FQNEAQ. The CDR3 is 16 residues long. CDR3 sequence reads: CASSLLAGVNRDTQYF. The CDR3 coding sequence is TGTGCCAGCAGCTTACTAGCGGGAGTAAATAGAGATACGCAGTATTTT.

This rearrangement joins TRBV29-1 to TRBJ2-1; D may be TRBD1 (5 bases). The CDR3 is made up of 15 amino acids. With 8 bases removed from V and 3 bases from J, the gap between germline ends came to 20 bases. Germline lookup yields CDR1 SQVTM and CDR2 ANQGSEA. The CDR3 reads CSPLSLGVGYNEQFF. CDR3 DNA: TGCAGCCCTCTTTCTCTAGGGGTGGGCTACAATGAGCAGTTCTTC.

As regards this clone: This specimen includes other DNA sequences encoding the same CDR3. The V call is TRBV7-2, the J call TRBJ2-5; TRBD2 matches 8 bases. Germline assignment: CDR1 SGHTA and CDR2 FQGNSA. J gave up 5 bases and V 3 bases, and 5 bases lay outside the gene matches. The CDR3 covers 14 residues. The chain's CDR3 is CASSLAGGGETQYF. The CDR3 DNA follows: TGTGCCAGCAGCTTGGCGGGAGGAGGGGAGACCCAGTACTTC.

In the case of this clone: At one end, the junction sequence differs from germline, possibly due to a read error. The rearrangement joins TRBV11-2 to TRBJ2-7; a possible D gene is TRBD2 (5 bases). CDR1 and CDR2 from the germline V gene are SGHAT and FQNNGV. The CDR3 consists of 15 residues. The CDR3 DNA reads TGTGCCAGCAGCTTAGATCGAGGGATGGGTTACGAGCAGCACTTC. This encodes CASSLDRGMGYEQHF.

The CDR3 is CASSPWTGDGGSPLHF. In DNA form, the CDR3 reads TGTGCCAGCAGTCCGTGGACAGGGGATGGAGGGTCACCCCTCCACTTT. The chain joins TRBV28 to TRBJ1-6; 9 nucleotides agree with TRBD1. The CDR3 runs to 16 residues. The V gene's germline CDR1 is MDHEN and CDR2 SYDVKM. The trim removed 5 bases at V and 10 bases at J, leaving 12 bases unmatched.

The V call is TRBV21-1, the J call TRBJ2-1; the table's D gene call, TRBD1, was not cross checked with the DNA. TRBV21-1 constitutes a pseudogene. CDR3 length equals 18 residues. The CDR3 loop reads CASSKSPLWAPLYNEQFF. The CDR3 nucleotides are TGTGCCAGCAGCAAAAGCCCCCTTTGGGCACCTCTTTACAATGAGCAGTTCTTC.

The chain has TRBV3-1 (or the pseudogene TRBV3-2) and TRBJ2-5, with 7 bases aligning to TRBD1. V shed 2 bases and J 3 bases; nucleotides not matched to a gene: 6. CDR1 and CDR2 (germline): LGHDT, YNNKEL (reference sequence). CDR3 size: 15 residues. This chain's CDR3 is CASSQNLGGEETQYF. For the CDR3, the DNA is TGTGCCAGCAGCCAAAATTTAGGGGGCGAAGAGACCCAGTACTTC.

This chain links TRBV21-1 with TRBJ2-2; the D call in the table, TRBD2, was not verified against the DNA. TRBV21-1 constitutes a pseudogene. This CDR3 is built from 15 residues. The CDR3 region has the DNA TGTGCCACCATGTTCCTAGCGGGAGGTTCCGGGGAGCTGTTTTTT. Protein sequence: CATMFLAGGSGELFF.

The chain has TRBV6-2 or TRBV6-3 and TRBJ2-2; 7 bases fit TRBD1. The CDR3 is 18 residues long. V lost 0 bases, J lost 2 bases, and 9 bases stayed unmatched. In germline, CDR1 is MNHEY, CDR2 SVGEGT. The CDR3 sequence is CASSYSYTQGVNTGELFF. CDR3 coding DNA: TGTGCCAGCAGTTACTCCTACACCCAGGGGGTAAACACCGGGGAGCTGTTTTTT.

The V call is TRBV6-5, the J call TRBJ2-3; 10 bases fit TRBD2. Looked up from germline, CDR1 is MNHEY and CDR2 is SVGAGI. V lost 5 bases, J lost 9 bases, and 11 bases stayed unmatched. The CDR3 runs 15 residues. CDR3 sequence: CASSPQVAGGRTQYF. The DNA of the CDR3 is TGTGCCAGCAGTCCCCAGGTAGCGGGAGGCCGCACGCAGTATTTT.

The V call is TRBV9, the J call TRBJ2-7; maybe TRBD2 (6 bases). CDR3 length: 14 amino acids. In germline, CDR1 is SGDLS, CDR2 YYNGEE. Trimming shortened V by 0 bases and J by 0 bases, and 7 bases separated the two germline ends. CDR3 residues: CASSVGGDSYEQYF. CDR3 DNA: TGTGCCAGCAGCGTAGGGGGGGACTCCTACGAGCAGTACTTC.

The chain employs TRBV27 and TRBJ2-1; 9 bases are a match to TRBD1. V lost 8 bases and J lost 4; bases outside the gene matches: 9. Germline values: CDR1 MNHEY, CDR2 SMNVEV (reference sequence). CDR3 length: 15 residues. Written as DNA, the CDR3 is TGTGCCAGCGTCGAGGACAGGGGCTTTTACAATGAGCAGTTCTTC. This sequence encodes CASVEDRGFYNEQFF.

This rearrangement joins TRBV20-1 to TRBJ2-1; D is uncertain. V was cut by 7 bases and J by 6 bases, with 10 bases left in between. Germline values: CDR1 DFQATT, CDR2 SNEGSKA (reference sequence). The CDR3 covers 11 residues. The DNA for the CDR3 is TGCAGTGTTGACTCACGCAATGAGCAGTTCTTC. It specifies CSVDSRNEQFF.

This chain links TRBV15 with TRBJ1-4; a weak D match, TRBD1 (6 bases). The V and J ends lost 6 bases and 8 bases respectively, with 19 bases between them. Germline CDR1 and CDR2: LNHNV and YYDKDF (reference sequence). The CDR3 totals 15 residues. As DNA, the CDR3 is TGTGCCACCAGTCTTGGAAAGGGACATTACGAAAAACTGTTTTTT. It is translated as CATSLGKGHYEKLFF. Looking up the rest from reference TRBV15 and TRBJ1-4 gives the full variable domain: DAMVIQNPRYQVTQFGKPVTLSCSQTLNHNVMYWYQQKSSQAPKLLFHYYDKDFNNEADTPDNFQSRRPNTSFCFLDIRSPGLGDTAMYLCATSLGKGHYEKLFFGSGTQLSVL.

The chain is built from TRBV10-3 and TRBJ2-4; possibly TRBD1 for D (5 bases). The CDR3 is 12 amino acids. V lost 3 bases to trimming and J lost 8 bases, with 8 bases between them. Germline V gives CDR1 ENHRY, CDR2 SYGVKD. The CDR3 coding sequence is TGTGCCATCAGTGAAATAGGGGACATTCAGTACTTC. Protein product: CAISEIGDIQYF.

In DNA, the CDR3 is TGTGCCAGCGGGCCCTCGAGGGCGTCGGGAAAAGAGACCCAGTACTTC. Translated, it gives CASGPSRASGKETQYF. The chain carries TRBV11-3 and TRBJ2-5; the D gene is possibly TRBD2 (5 bases). CDR3 length: 16 amino acids. The germline CDR1 and CDR2 sequences are SGHNT and YENEEA. V lost 8 bases, J lost 3 bases, and 22 bases lay in between.

Regarding this clone: An end of the junction differs from the germline gene, which may be a read error. The gene calls are TRBV7-7 and TRBJ2-2; 10 bases are shared with TRBD1. This CDR3 has 16 residues. Germline V gene lookup returns CDR1 SSHAT and CDR2 FNYEAQ (reference sequence). The CDR3 region has the DNA TGTGCTAGCAGCTTAAGGGGGACAGGGGTCGCCGGGGAGCTGTTTTTT. It yields the protein CASSLRGTGVAGELFF.

The CDR3 DNA is TGTGCCAGTAGTGTGGACAGGGATTACTACGAGCAGTACTTC. Amino acid sequence: CASSVDRDYYEQYF. The V call is TRBV19, the J call TRBJ2-7, with 8 bases matching TRBD1. The CDR3 spans 14 residues. The V gene's germline CDR1 is LNHDA and CDR2 SQIVND (reference sequence). V lost 5 bases, J lost 3 bases, and 6 bases stayed unmatched.

The V and J genes are TRBV11-2 and TRBJ1-2; 8 bases fit TRBD1. The V gene end was trimmed by 5 bases and the J gene end by 7 bases; junction bases not matched to a gene: 9. Germline CDR1 and CDR2: SGHAT and FQNNGV. The CDR3 has 14 amino acids. CDR3 coding DNA: TGTGCCAGCAGCAGTGACAGGGGATTCGCTGGCTACACCTTC. Translation: CASSSDRGFAGYTF.

V and J are TRBV6-5 and TRBJ2-1, with a possible D match to TRBD2 (6 bases). Between the trimmed V and J ends, which lost 3 bases and 4 bases, there was a span of 10 bases. CDR3 length equals 14 residues. Germline values: CDR1 MNHEY, CDR2 SVGAGI. CDR3 DNA sequence: TGTGCCAGCAGTTATTTGGGGGGTTACAATGAGCAGTTCTTC. Amino acid sequence: CASSYLGGYNEQFF.

This clone turned up a few times. Within the sample, other DNA sequences also encode this same CDR3. The chain recombines TRBV7-8 with TRBJ2-7, with 10 positions matching TRBD2. J was trimmed by 3 bases and V by 8 bases; bases with no gene match: 10. Looked up from germline, CDR1 is SGHVS and CDR2 is FQNEAQ. CDR3 length equals 15 residues. This chain's CDR3 is CASHREAGGFYEQYF. In nucleotides, the CDR3 is TGTGCCAGCCATAGGGAAGCGGGAGGGTTCTACGAGCAGTACTTC.

The V call is TRBV27, the J call TRBJ1-3, with a possible D match to TRBD1 (5 bases). The CDR3 loop spans 15 amino acids. The V gene lost 2 bases and the J gene lost 2 bases, with 10 bases spanning the gap. The germline CDR1 and CDR2 sequences are MNHEY and SMNVEV (reference sequence). For the CDR3, the DNA is TGTGCCAGCAGTTTACTCCCAGGGACTGGAAACACCATATATTTT. Translated, it gives CASSLLPGTGNTIYF.

This clone was seen just once. The rearrangement joins TRBV6-5 to TRBJ2-7, with TRBD1 as a possible D gene (6 bases). The CDR3 has 14 amino acids. V was shortened by 6 bases and J by 2 bases, with 14 bases between the two germline ends. From germline, CDR1 is MNHEY and CDR2 SVGAGI. The CDR3: CASRPDRPPYEQYF. CDR3 bases: TGTGCCAGCAGGCCCGACAGGCCCCCCTACGAGCAGTACTTC.

On this clone: The junction and the germline gene differ at one end; a read error may be behind it. The J gene is TRBJ2-5, the V gene TRBV5-4, with 7 bases that match TRBD1. The CDR3 runs 15 residues. Germline values: CDR1 SGHNT, CDR2 YYREEE (reference sequence). CDR3 in DNA: TGTGCCAGCACCTTGACAGGGATGGGCCAAGAGACCCAGTACTTC. Translated: CASTLTGMGQETQYF.

The CDR3 loop is CASSLLGQGRTEAFF. The CDR3 DNA reads TGCGCCAGCAGCCTCCTGGGACAGGGAAGAACTGAAGCTTTCTTT. The rearrangement uses TRBV4-1 and TRBJ1-1; 9 bases line up with TRBD1. Germline V gene lookup returns CDR1 MGHRA and CDR2 YSYEKL. The CDR3 length is 15 residues. V shed 4 bases, J shed 5 bases, and the junction held 8 bases outside the gene matches.

The J gene is TRBJ1-2, the V gene TRBV6-6; 9 nucleotides match TRBD1. Per germline, CDR1 MNHNY and CDR2 SVGAGI (reference sequence). The CDR3 consists of 15 residues. V was pared by 5 bases and J by 4 bases, with 8 bases of the junction left unmatched. CDR3 loop: CASSTRQGVSYGYTF. The CDR3 DNA reads as TGTGCCAGCAGTACTCGACAGGGGGTGAGCTATGGCTACACCTTC.